Presented here are 16 T cell receptor beta chains from one specimen sequenced in a study of blood T cells in healthy people across ages. Alongside a J-beta primer mix, a sample-barcoded 5' primer served in a second PCR lasting 7 to 11 cycles. TCRdb processed the 5' RACE reads anew with MiXCR; each CDR3 protein has one entry. The table records 1,500,000 or so distinct CDR3 sequences, around 55% of them present only once. Sequencing was carried out using blood. The source of these receptors is a man between 18 and 29 years old in good health.

The V call is TRBV4-1, the J call TRBJ2-5; D is unresolved. The CDR3 runs 14 residues. Germline V gives CDR1 MGHRA, CDR2 YSYEKL. Between the trimmed V and J ends, which lost 3 bases and 5 bases, there was a span of 13 bases. The CDR3 here is CASSHLIHLETQYF. The CDR3 DNA sequence: TGCGCCAGCAGCCACTTAATACATTTGGAGACCCAGTACTTC.

This clonotype has only a few counts. The chain links TRBV25-1 to TRBJ1-6; perhaps TRBD1 as D (5 bases). The V gene's germline CDR1 is MGHDK and CDR2 SYGVNS. The germline V and J ends were trimmed by 6 bases and 8 bases, with 11 bases remaining between them. The CDR3 extends over 13 amino acids. The CDR3: CASRQARDSPLHF. CDR3 bases: TGTGCCAGCAGACAGGCGCGTGATTCACCCCTCCACTTT. The entire variable domain, with the rest obtained from reference TRBV25-1 and TRBJ1-6, is as follows: EADIYQTPRYLVIGTGKKITLECSQTMGHDKMYWYQQDPGMELHLIHYSYGVNSTEKGDLSSESTVSRIRTEHFPLTLESARPSHTSQYLCASRQARDSPLHFGNGTRLTVT.

This clonotype was counted between two and nine times. The V call is TRBV29-1, the J call TRBJ2-3; 9 nucleotides align to TRBD2. V lost 3 bases and J lost 0; bases outside the gene matches: 10. Per the germline V gene, CDR1 is SQVTM and CDR2 is ANQGSEA. The CDR3 consists of 17 residues. As DNA, the CDR3 is TGCAGCGTTGAGGGGGCGACTAGCGGAGCTAGCACAGATACGCAGTATTTT. Its protein is CSVEGATSGASTDTQYF.

In its sample, this clonotype was seen once. At one end the junction does not follow the germline gene, possibly because of a read error. The rearrangement uses TRBV25-1 and TRBJ2-2; D is possibly TRBD2 (6 bases). Germline V lookup: CDR1 MGHDK, CDR2 SYGVNS. This CDR3 has 14 residues. The CDR3: CASSEGLDTGGLFF. In nucleotides, the CDR3 is TGTGCCAGCAGCGAAGGGTTAGACACCGGGGGGCTGTTTTTT.

This chain links TRBV7-2 with TRBJ2-7; 9 bases are a match to TRBD1. Trimming took 6 bases from V and 3 from J; bases not matched to a gene: 18. CDR3 length equals 18 residues. CDR1 is SGHTA and CDR2 is FQGNSA in the germline V gene. The CDR3 is CASRQLTGTGRNIYEQYF. DNA of the CDR3: TGTGCCAGCAGACAACTTACCGGGACAGGGCGAAACATCTACGAGCAGTACTTC.

The genes are TRBV3-1 and TRBJ1-2, with a weak D call TRBD1 (5 bases). CDR3 length: 13 amino acids. Germline lookup yields CDR1 LGHDT and CDR2 YNNKEL (reference sequence). Trimming took 4 bases from V and 8 from J, leaving 14 bases between them. The CDR3 is CASSPGLTGGYTF. The CDR3 DNA sequence: TGTGCCAGCAGCCCGGGACTTACGGGAGGCTACACCTTC.

This clonotype was seen a single time. The chain links TRBV7-9 to TRBJ2-2; D is perhaps TRBD1 (6 bases). CDR3 length: 15 amino acids. The germline V gene has CDR1 SEHNR and CDR2 FQNEAQ (reference sequence). The V and J ends lost 8 bases and 1 base respectively, with 14 bases between them. The chain's CDR3 is CASPLGTMNTGELFF. CDR3 nucleotides: TGTGCCAGCCCCCTCGGGACAATGAACACCGGGGAGCTGTTTTTT.

The chain joins TRBV13 to TRBJ2-7; D might be TRBD1 (6 bases). Trimming took off 6 bases at V and 1 base at J, with 13 bases between the two ends. CDR1 is PRHDT, CDR2 FYEKMQ, per germline (reference sequence). This CDR3 has 14 residues. CDR3 DNA: TGTGCCAGCAGAATAACAGGGAGATCCTACGAGCAGTACTTC. Encoded protein: CASRITGRSYEQYF. Together with reference TRBV13 and TRBJ2-7, the CDR3 gives the full variable domain: AAGVIQSPRHLIKEKRETATLKCYPIPRHDTVYWYQQGPGQDPQFLISFYEKMQSDKGSIPDRFSAQQFSDYHSELNMSSLELGDSALYFCASRITGRSYEQYFGPGTRLTVT.

This clonotype was detected only once. This rearrangement joins TRBV7-2 to TRBJ2-1, with D possibly matching TRBD1 (5 bases). Near its end, the DNA agrees better with TRBJ2-7, so the J call may be wrong. Germline-derived CDR1 and CDR2 are SGHTA and FQGNSA. The CDR3 length is 14 residues. CDR3 in DNA: TGTGCCAGCAGCTCAAGTCCAGGGTTTGGGGAGCAGTACTTC. It is translated as CASSSSPGFGEQYF.

This clonotype has only a few counts. V and J are TRBV4-1 and TRBJ2-7; D is possibly TRBD1 (6 bases). The germline V and J ends were trimmed by 5 bases and 2 bases, with 13 bases remaining between them. CDR3 length equals 14 residues. CDR1 and CDR2 from the germline V gene are MGHRA and YSYEKL. The CDR3 nucleotides are TGCGCCAGCAGCTTGGACAGTCTTGCCTACGAGCAGTACTTC. This codes for CASSLDSLAYEQYF.

The chain links TRBV2 to TRBJ1-3; possible D gene TRBD1, 5 bases. The germline V gene encodes CDR1 SNHLY and CDR2 FYNNEI. Trimming removed 7 bases at V and 0 bases at J, with 10 bases between. The CDR3 has 14 residues. DNA for the CDR3: TGTGCCAGCACCCGGGGGTCCTCTGGAAACACCATATATTTT. This codes for CASTRGSSGNTIYF.

The V gene is TRBV12-3 or TRBV12-4, the J gene TRBJ1-2; TRBD1 is a possible D gene (5 bases). Trimming removed 5 bases from V and 4 bases from J, with 11 bases in between. The CDR3 runs 13 residues. The CDR3 loop is CASSGPDSYGYTF. For the CDR3, the DNA is TGTGCCAGCAGTGGTCCCGACAGCTATGGCTACACCTTC.

The gene calls are TRBV20-1 and TRBJ2-7, with D uncertain. This CDR3 region has 19 residues. V shed 3 bases and J shed 0 bases, with 27 bases lying between them. In germline, CDR1 is DFQATT, CDR2 SNEGSKA (reference sequence). For the CDR3, the DNA is TGCAGTGCTAGCCCAGTGTCTACCTCCGAGAGGACCAGCTCCTACGAGCAGTACTTC. Translated, it gives CSASPVSTSERTSSYEQYF.

To note about this clonotype: A junction end diverges from the germline sequence, so it may reflect a read error. The rearrangement links TRBV7-7 to TRBJ2-3; the D gene is possibly TRBD2 (5 bases). The CDR3 extends over 14 amino acids. Germline CDR1 SSHAT, CDR2 FNYEAQ (reference sequence). The CDR3 sequence: CASSLTSSPDTQYF. The CDR3 DNA is TGTGCTAGCAGCTTAACTAGTTCTCCAGATACGCAGTATTTT. Together with reference TRBV7-7 and TRBJ2-3, the CDR3 gives the full variable domain: GAGVSQSPRYKVTKRGQDVTLRCDPISSHATLYWYQQALGQGPEFLTYFNYEAQPDKSGLPSDRFSAERPEGSISTLTIQRTEQRDSAMYRCASSLTSSPDTQYFGPGTRLTVL.

This clonotype has only one observation. The chain links TRBV27 to TRBJ2-4; 8 nucleotides line up with TRBD1. The DNA end lines up better with TRBJ2-7; the J call may be wrong. CDR1 and CDR2 (germline): MNHEY, SMNVEV (reference sequence). This CDR3 contains 17 residues. The CDR3 coding sequence is TGTGCCAGCAGTTTGTCAGGGGGCGGTACCAGAGGGAGCGAGCAGTACTTC. As protein: CASSLSGGGTRGSEQYF.

The chain carries TRBV20-1 and TRBJ2-4, with D perhaps matching TRBD1 or TRBD2 (7 bases each). Matching the DNA end better, TRBJ2-7 makes the J call doubtful. Germline V gives CDR1 DFQATT, CDR2 SNEGSKA (reference sequence). The CDR3 length is 13 residues. The CDR3 region is CSARAGQTYEQYF. CDR3 sequence (DNA): TGCAGTGCTCGAGCGGGACAGACCTACGAGCAGTACTTC.